Sequencing of this T cell receptor (beta chain) was carried out in a study of T-cell memory formation after mild COVID-19. A few counts support this clonotype. TCRdb ran MiXCR on the 5' RACE reads and lists one entry per CDR3 protein. The sample records under 50,000 distinct CDR3 sequences, 27% being singletons. This CDR3 spans 16 amino acids. Germline V gives CDR1 SNHLY, CDR2 FYNNEI. Trimming cost V 8 bases and J 0 bases, with 18 bases left between them. Sequenced: PBMCs or a T cell subset sorted from them (not recorded which). The clonotype was recovered from a man aged 18-30 years who had mild COVID-19 (a few samples of this study predate the infection). Cell type and time point are not known. The chain employs TRBV2 and TRBJ2-3, with TRBD2 as a possible D gene (7 bases). The CDR3 here is CASSRGADPSTDTQYF. The CDR3 nucleotides read TGTGCCAGCTCCCGGGGGGCAGACCCTAGCACAGATACGCAGTATTTT. The whole variable domain, filled in from reference TRBV2 and TRBJ2-3, reads EPEVTQTPSHQVTQMGQEVILRCVPISNHLYFYWYRQILGQKVEFLVSFYNNEISEKSEIFDDQFSVERPDGSNFTLKIRSTKLEDSAMYFCASSRGADPSTDTQYFGPGTRLTVL.